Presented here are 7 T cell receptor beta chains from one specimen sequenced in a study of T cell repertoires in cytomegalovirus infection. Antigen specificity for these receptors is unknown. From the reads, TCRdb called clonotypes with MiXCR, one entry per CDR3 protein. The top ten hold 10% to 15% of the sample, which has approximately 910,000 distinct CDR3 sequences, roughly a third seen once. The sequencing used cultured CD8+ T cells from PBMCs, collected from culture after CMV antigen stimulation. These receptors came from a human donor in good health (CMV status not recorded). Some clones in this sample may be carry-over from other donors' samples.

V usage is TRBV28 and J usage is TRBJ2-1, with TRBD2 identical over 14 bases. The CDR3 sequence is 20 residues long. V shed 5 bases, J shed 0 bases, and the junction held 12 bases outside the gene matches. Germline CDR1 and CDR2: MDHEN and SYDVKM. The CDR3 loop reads CASSHRTSGGSMSSYNEQFF. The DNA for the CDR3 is TGTGCCAGCAGTCACCGGACTAGCGGGGGGTCTATGAGCTCCTACAATGAGCAGTTCTTC.

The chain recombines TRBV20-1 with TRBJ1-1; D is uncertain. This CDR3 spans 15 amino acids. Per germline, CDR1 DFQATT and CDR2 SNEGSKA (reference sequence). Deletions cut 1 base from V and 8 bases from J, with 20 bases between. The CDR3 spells CSARGEPRRPLEAFF. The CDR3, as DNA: TGCAGTGCTAGAGGGGAGCCCCGGCGCCCTTTAGAAGCTTTCTTT.

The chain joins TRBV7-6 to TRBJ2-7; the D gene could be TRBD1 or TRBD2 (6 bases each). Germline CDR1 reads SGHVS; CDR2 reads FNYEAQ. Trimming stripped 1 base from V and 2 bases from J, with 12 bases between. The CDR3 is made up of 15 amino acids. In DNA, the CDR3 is TGTGCCAGCAGCTTAGTAGGAGGGGGTCCCTACGAGCAGTACTTC. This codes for CASSLVGGGPYEQYF.

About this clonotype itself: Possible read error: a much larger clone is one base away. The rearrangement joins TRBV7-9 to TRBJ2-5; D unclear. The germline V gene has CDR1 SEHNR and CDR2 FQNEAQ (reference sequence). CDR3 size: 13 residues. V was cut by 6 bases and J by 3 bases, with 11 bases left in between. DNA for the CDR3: TGTGCCAGCAGATTAAGCCCCAAAGAGACCCAGTACTTC. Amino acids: CASRLSPKETQYF.

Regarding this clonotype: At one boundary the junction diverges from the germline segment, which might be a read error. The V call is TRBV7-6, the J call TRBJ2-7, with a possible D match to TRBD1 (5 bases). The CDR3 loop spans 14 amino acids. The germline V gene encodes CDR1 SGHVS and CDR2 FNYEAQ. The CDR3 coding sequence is TGTGTCAGCAGCCCCTTGTTAGGGGATTACGAGCAGTACTTC. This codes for CVSSPLLGDYEQYF.

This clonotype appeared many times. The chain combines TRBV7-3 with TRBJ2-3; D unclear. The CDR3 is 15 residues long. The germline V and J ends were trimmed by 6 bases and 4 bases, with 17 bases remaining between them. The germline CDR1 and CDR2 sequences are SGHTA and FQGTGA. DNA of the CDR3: TGTGCCAGCAGTTCCACAGTTGATGGCGCAGATACGCAGTATTTT. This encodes CASSSTVDGADTQYF.

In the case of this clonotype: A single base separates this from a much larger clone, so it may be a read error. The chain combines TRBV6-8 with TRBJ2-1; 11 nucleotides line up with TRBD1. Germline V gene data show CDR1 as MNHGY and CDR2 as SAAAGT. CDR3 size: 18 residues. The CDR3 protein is CVSSGNNPPGQGDNEQFF. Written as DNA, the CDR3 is TGTGTCAGCAGTGGAAACAACCCCCCGGGACAGGGGGACAATGAGCAGTTCTTC.